These 18 T cell receptor beta chains originate from one sample sequenced in a study of graft-versus-host responses after intestinal transplantation. The protocol was immunoSEQ multiplex PCR, while the TCRdb copy is restricted to in-frame clones and leaves out a portion. The sample comprises more than 70,000 clones, about four fifths of which are singletons, and around 0.86% rests with the top ten. Which antigens these TCRs recognize remains unknown. Sequences were derived from unstimulated CD4+ T cells sorted from spleen or lymph node cells, sampled before intestinal transplant. All receptors derive from a human donor who received an intestinal transplant.

V and J are TRBV10-3 and TRBJ1-3, with D possibly TRBD1 on 6 matching bases. The germline V gene encodes CDR1 ENHRY and CDR2 SYGVKD. The V gene lost 0 bases and the J gene lost 8 bases, with 11 bases spanning the gap. The CDR3 has 14 residues. The CDR3 DNA reads TGTGCCATCAGTGAGTCGCGGGGGGCTCACACCATATATTTT. It codes for CAISESRGAHTIYF.

This CDR3 is CASSLQGVGTDTQYF. Written as DNA, the CDR3 is TGTGCCAGCAGCTTACAGGGGGTGGGGACAGATACGCAGTATTTT. The rearrangement uses TRBV7-2 and TRBJ2-3; 7 bases map to TRBD1. V was clipped by 2 bases and J by 3 bases; unmatched bases: 5. Germline V lookup: CDR1 SGHTA, CDR2 FQGNSA. The CDR3 extends over 15 amino acids. Full variable domain (rest looked up from reference TRBV7-2 and TRBJ2-3): GAGVSQSPSNKVTEKGKDVELRCDPISGHTALYWYRQSLGQGLEFLIYFQGNSAPDKSGLPSDRFSAERTGGSVSTLTIQRTQQEDSAVYLCASSLQGVGTDTQYFGPGTRLTVL.

The V call is TRBV28, the J call TRBJ2-5; 7 bases match TRBD2. The CDR3 runs 15 residues. Germline assignment: CDR1 MDHEN and CDR2 SYDVKM. J gave up 5 bases and V 5 bases, and 11 bases lay outside the gene matches. CDR3 loop: CASSNPGEGLETQYF. For the CDR3, the DNA is TGTGCCAGCAGTAACCCTGGGGAGGGTTTGGAGACCCAGTACTTC.

Comment on this clone: The sample contains more than one DNA sequence encoding this CDR3. The rearrangement joins TRBV18 to TRBJ2-5; D possibly corresponds to TRBD2 (5 bases). This CDR3 region has 12 residues. In germline, CDR1 is KGHSH, CDR2 LQKENI. V lost 3 bases and J 4 bases, leaving 6 bases between the germline ends. The CDR3 loop is CASSPRGETQYF. In DNA, the CDR3 is TGTGCCAGCTCACCCCGGGGAGAGACCCAGTACTTC.

The V gene is TRBV28, the J gene TRBJ1-2; TRBD1 might be the D (5 bases). Trimming pared 2 bases from V and 7 bases from J, leaving 14 bases between. This CDR3 region has 14 residues. The V gene's germline CDR1 is MDHEN and CDR2 SYDVKM. The CDR3 sequence is CASSLGFGGGGYTF. The CDR3 DNA reads as TGTGCCAGCAGTTTAGGTTTCGGGGGAGGTGGCTACACCTTC.

V and J are TRBV6-6 and TRBJ2-7; D perhaps matches TRBD2 (6 bases). The V gene's germline CDR1 is MNHNY and CDR2 SVGAGI (reference sequence). Trimming removed 4 bases at V and 4 bases at J, with 14 bases between. The length of the CDR3 is 14 residues. This CDR3 is CASSSRLGLYEQYF. CDR3 nucleotides: TGTGCCAGCAGTTCCAGACTGGGACTGTACGAGCAGTACTTC.

The J gene is TRBJ2-7, the V gene TRBV2; 10 nucleotides align to TRBD1. CDR1 and CDR2 from the germline V gene are SNHLY and FYNNEI. This CDR3 contains 14 residues. J gave up 3 bases and V 6 bases, and 5 bases lay outside the gene matches. The CDR3 nucleotides read TGTGCCAGCAGCCGGGACAGGGGATACTACGAGCAGTACTTC. Protein sequence: CASSRDRGYYEQYF.

The V call is TRBV6-4, the J call TRBJ2-1; D may be TRBD2 (6 bases). Germline V gene lookup returns CDR1 MRHNA and CDR2 SNTAGT. This CDR3 has 14 residues. V was trimmed by 9 bases and J by 5 bases, leaving 17 bases between them. CDR3 region: CASTREFGDNEQFF. DNA for the CDR3: TGTGCCAGTACTCGGGAGTTCGGGGACAATGAGCAGTTCTTC.

The chain combines TRBV5-6 with TRBJ2-7; possible D gene TRBD2, 5 bases. CDR1 SGHDT and CDR2 YYEEEE come from the germline V gene. V was pared by 0 bases and J by 2 bases, with 9 bases between. The CDR3 sequence is 14 residues long. Here the CDR3 DNA reads TGTGCCAGCAGCTTGGGGCCCGGGGCCTACGAGCAGTACTTC. Translation gives CASSLGPGAYEQYF.

The chain joins TRBV4-1 to TRBJ2-2; 11 bases agree with TRBD2. CDR1 is MGHRA, CDR2 YSYEKL, per germline. The CDR3 sequence is 17 residues long. Trimming took 4 bases from V and 1 from J; bases not matched to a gene: 5. In nucleotides, the CDR3 is TGCGCCAGCAGCCCACTTACTAGCGGGAGGAACACCGGGGAGCTGTTTTTT. Encoded protein: CASSPLTSGRNTGELFF.

V is TRBV5-4 and J is TRBJ1-2; no definite D call. Trimming took 4 bases from V and 4 from J, leaving 17 bases between them. The CDR3 is 15 amino acids. Germline lookup yields CDR1 SGHNT and CDR2 YYREEE (reference sequence). CDR3 residues: CASSAAASGPYGYTF. The DNA of the CDR3 is TGTGCCAGCAGCGCGGCGGCTTCCGGCCCCTATGGCTACACCTTC.

The V call is TRBV30, the J call TRBJ2-2; possible D gene TRBD1, 6 bases. Germline values: CDR1 GTSNPN, CDR2 SVGIG (reference sequence). Trimming shortened V by 0 bases and J by 2 bases, and 10 bases separated the two germline ends. The CDR3 runs to 15 residues. CDR3 nucleotides: TGTGCCTGGAGTGTATGGGACACCAACACCGGGGAGCTGTTTTTT. This sequence encodes CAWSVWDTNTGELFF. Combining the CDR3 with reference TRBV30 and TRBJ2-2 gives the whole variable domain SQTIHQWPATLVQPVGSPLSLECTVEGTSNPNLYWYRQAAGRGLQLLFYSVGIGQISSEVPQNLSASRPQDRQFILSSKKLLLSDSGFYLCAWSVWDTNTGELFFGEGSRLTVL.

In regard to this clone: Other DNA variants within this sample encode the same CDR3. This sequence joins TRBV28 and TRBJ1-1; unclear D gene. CDR3 length equals 13 residues. Germline CDR1 is MDHEN and CDR2 is SYDVKM. The V and J ends lost 3 bases and 1 base respectively, with 6 bases between them. This chain's CDR3 is CASSFRQNTEAFF. The CDR3 DNA is TGTGCCAGCAGTTTTCGACAGAACACTGAAGCTTTCTTT.

The CDR3 loop is CSVAAAGGNTIYF. For the CDR3, the DNA is TGCAGCGTTGCGGCTGCAGGGGGAAACACCATATATTTT. The chain joins TRBV29-1 to TRBJ1-3; D possibly corresponds to TRBD1 (5 bases). Germline values: CDR1 SQVTM, CDR2 ANQGSEA. Trimming shortened V by 4 bases and J by 4 bases, and 11 bases separated the two germline ends. This CDR3 spans 13 amino acids.

The chain joins TRBV19 to TRBJ2-2; possibly TRBD1 for D (5 bases). From germline, CDR1 is LNHDA and CDR2 SQIVND (reference sequence). V shed 4 bases and J shed 9 bases, with 15 bases lying between them. This CDR3 is 14 amino acids long. Here the CDR3 reads CASSTLTTAWELFF. The CDR3 region has the DNA TGTGCCAGTAGTACCCTAACGACAGCCTGGGAGCTGTTTTTT. The full variable domain, in which reference TRBV19 and TRBJ2-2 provide the parts outside the CDR3, is DGGITQSPKYLFRKEGQNVTLSCEQNLNHDAMYWYRQDPGQGLRLIYYSQIVNDFQKGDIAEGYSVSREKKESFPLTVTSAQKNPTAFYLCASSTLTTAWELFFGEGSRLTVL.

The V gene is TRBV2, the J gene TRBJ1-4; D perhaps matches TRBD1 (6 bases). CDR1 is SNHLY, CDR2 FYNNEI, per germline. The CDR3 consists of 14 residues. V dropped 4 bases and J dropped 3 bases, with 9 bases sitting between them. DNA of the CDR3: TGTGCCAGCAGTGGACAGGCGCCTAATGAAAAACTGTTTTTT. Translating gives CASSGQAPNEKLFF. Full variable domain (rest looked up from reference TRBV2 and TRBJ1-4): EPEVTQTPSHQVTQMGQEVILRCVPISNHLYFYWYRQILGQKVEFLVSFYNNEISEKSEIFDDQFSVERPDGSNFTLKIRSTKLEDSAMYFCASSGQAPNEKLFFGSGTQLSVL.

The V call is TRBV18, the J call TRBJ2-1, with 11 bases fitting TRBD2. CDR1 KGHSH and CDR2 LQKENI come from the germline V gene. CDR3 length: 16 amino acids. The V segment lost 3 bases and the J segment 7 bases; nucleotides outside the gene matches: 8. The CDR3 reads CASSPRTSGSGNEQFF. The CDR3 nucleotides read TGTGCCAGCTCACCCCGAACTAGCGGGAGCGGGAATGAGCAGTTCTTC.

The chain links TRBV2 to TRBJ2-3; the match to TRBD1 covers 8 bases. V lost 4 bases to trimming and J lost 4 bases; unmatched junction nucleotides: 4. The CDR3 extends over 14 amino acids. The germline gives CDR1 SNHLY, CDR2 FYNNEI. The chain's CDR3 is CASSVETGADTQYF. CDR3 coding DNA: TGTGCCAGCAGTGTGGAGACAGGGGCAGATACGCAGTATTTT.